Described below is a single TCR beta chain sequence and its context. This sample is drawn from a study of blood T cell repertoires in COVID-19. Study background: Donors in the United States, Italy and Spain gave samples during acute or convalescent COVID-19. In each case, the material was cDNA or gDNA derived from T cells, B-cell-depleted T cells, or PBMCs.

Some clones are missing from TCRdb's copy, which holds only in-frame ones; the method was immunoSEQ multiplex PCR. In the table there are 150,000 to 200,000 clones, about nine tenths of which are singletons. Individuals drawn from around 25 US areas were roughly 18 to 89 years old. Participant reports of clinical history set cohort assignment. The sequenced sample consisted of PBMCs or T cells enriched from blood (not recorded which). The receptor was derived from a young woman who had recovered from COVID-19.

The chain's CDR3 is CASSLFGGAPEQYF. Written as DNA, the CDR3 is TGTGCCAGCAGCTTGTTCGGGGGGGCTCCCGAGCAGTACTTC. The V and J genes are TRBV5-6 and TRBJ2-7; 8 bases map to TRBD2. Trimming took 1 base from V and 6 from J; bases not matched to a gene: 6. Germline loops: CDR1 SGHDT, CDR2 YYEEEE. The CDR3 runs to 14 residues.